The source of this TCR beta chain is a study of T cell responses to AZD1222 COVID-19 vaccine. This clone was detected only once. Its antigen is as yet unknown. Method: immunoSEQ multiplex PCR; TCRdb's copy keeps in-frame clones and lacks some. The sample lists 150,000 or so clones; 80% to 95% were seen once. Broader study findings: Donors in the cohort were predominantly white British and more often female, and clonal diversity was possibly underestimated.

The CDR3 is made up of 14 amino acids. The germline V gene encodes CDR1 LNHDA and CDR2 SQIVND (reference sequence). V was pared by 10 bases and J by 0 bases, with 7 bases of the junction left unmatched. The sample here was peripheral blood, taken 28 days after the second AZD1222 dose. This sequence joins TRBV19 and TRBJ2-7; 9 nucleotides align to TRBD1. The source is an adult who received the AZD1222 COVID-19 vaccine. In DNA, the CDR3 is TGTGCCACCACCCCGGGACAGGGCTCCTACGAGCAGTACTTC. This codes for CATTPGQGSYEQYF.